This TCR beta chain was documented in a study of blood T cell repertoires in COVID-19. Overall study: Samples representing acute and convalescent COVID-19 were sourced from the United States, Italy and Spain. PBMCs, B-cell-depleted T cells, or T cells were the source of the cDNA or gDNA that made up the material.

Methods used by the authors: Researchers report that nucleated cell counts were estimated from reference gene primer amplification. Only in-frame clones appear in the TCRdb table, and some are missing; sequencing was by immunoSEQ multiplex PCR. V and J calls and clone size follow that table, whereas D and trimming were derived from the DNA. This table holds under 30,000 clones, about 80% found once. CDR1 and CDR2 from the germline V gene are SQVTM and ANQGSEA. The CDR3 is 14 amino acids. The V end was cut by 2 bases, the J end by 6 bases, with 14 bases between. The V call is TRBV29-1, the J call TRBJ1-5; maybe TRBD1 (5 bases). The sequencing sample was made of peripheral blood. The receptor was isolated from a woman in her 70s with acute or convalescent COVID-19. In nucleotides, the CDR3 is TGCAGCGTTGAATTGGGGGGATTGGGTCAGCCCCAGCATTTT. It yields the protein CSVELGGLGQPQHF.